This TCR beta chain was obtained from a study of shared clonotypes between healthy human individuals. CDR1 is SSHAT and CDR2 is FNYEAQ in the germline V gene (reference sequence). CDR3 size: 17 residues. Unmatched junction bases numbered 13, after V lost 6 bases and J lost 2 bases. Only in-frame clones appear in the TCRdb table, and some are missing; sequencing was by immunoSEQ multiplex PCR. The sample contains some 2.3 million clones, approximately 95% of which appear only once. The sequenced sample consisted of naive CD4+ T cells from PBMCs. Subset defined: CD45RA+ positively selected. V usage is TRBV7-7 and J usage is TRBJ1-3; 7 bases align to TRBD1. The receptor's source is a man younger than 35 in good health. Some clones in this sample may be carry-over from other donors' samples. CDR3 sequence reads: CASSFRQGLRPGNTIYF. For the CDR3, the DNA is TGTGCCAGCAGTTTTCGACAGGGCCTTCGGCCTGGAAACACCATATATTTT. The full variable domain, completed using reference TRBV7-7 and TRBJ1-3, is GAGVSQSPRYKVTKRGQDVTLRCDPISSHATLYWYQQALGQGPEFLTYFNYEAQPDKSGLPSDRFSAERPEGSISTLTIQRTEQRDSAMYRCASSFRQGLRPGNTIYFGEGSWLTVV.